This T cell receptor (beta chain) was identified during a study of cytomegalovirus exposure and HLA in healthy donors. Overall study findings and caveats: HLA alleles showed associations with some 17,000 TCR beta sequences in a later analysis, at a 0.05 false discovery rate. Segments of the TCR beta V type were, in most cases, productive about 87% or about 30% of the time in an earlier analysis. Presence/absence analyses assumed roughly uniform sequencing depth across donors, which may not hold.

Germline-derived CDR1 and CDR2 are MDHEN and SYDVKM. The CDR3 is 13 amino acids. With 6 bases removed from V and 4 bases from J, the gap between germline ends came to 12 bases. With regard to this clone: Antigen specificity is unknown.

The primer mix had 60 Vbeta and 13 Jbeta primers. Produced via immunoSEQ multiplex PCR; TCRdb's table is partial and in-frame only. In the table there are 90,000 to 100,000 clones, 65% to 85% of which are singletons. The sample taken for sequencing was PBMCs. The TCR originated in a man over 45 in good health and CMV-seronegative. The J gene is TRBJ2-5, the V gene TRBV28; unclear D gene. This CDR3 reads CASSSQFRETQYF. In DNA form, the CDR3 reads TGTGCCAGCAGCTCACAGTTTCGAGAGACCCAGTACTTC.